Sequencing of this TCR beta chain was carried out in a study of shared clonotypes between healthy human individuals. The trim removed 4 bases at V and 5 bases at J, leaving 6 bases unmatched. Germline assignment: CDR1 SGHRS and CDR2 YFSETQ. The CDR3 spans 14 residues. This table comes from immunoSEQ multiplex PCR, and its TCRdb copy is limited to in-frame clones, with some not included. The sample lists 2 million or so clones, 85% to 95% occurring once. The chain has TRBV5-1 and TRBJ2-7; 10 nucleotides line up with TRBD1. The material sequenced was naive CD4+ T cells sorted from blood. Subset described: CD45RA+ positively selected. The origin of this receptor is a man aged 18 to 35 in good health. The CDR3 region is CASSQGQGVNEQYF. The CDR3 coding sequence is TGCGCCAGCAGCCAAGGACAGGGGGTTAACGAGCAGTACTTC.